Given below is one T cell receptor beta chain in context. The study extracted blood RNA from unsorted whole blood and also extracted germline DNA. Starting from 500 ng of total RNA, TCR beta cDNA was produced with a primer in the constant region. It was through three nested multiplex PCR rounds of slightly modified ARM-PCR that TCR beta libraries arose. The opening two PCR rounds, around 10 cycles each, paired TRBV1-TRBV30 forward primers with a C-beta reverse primer. TCRdb itself ran the multiplex PCR reads through MiXCR, one entry per CDR3 protein. Of approximately 300,000 distinct CDR3 sequences in the sample, 65% were seen once. Germline CDR1 is SGHRS and CDR2 is YFSETQ. The CDR3 spans 14 residues. V gave up 0 bases and J gave up 5 bases, with 11 bases separating them. This record belongs to a study of tumor-infiltrating lymphocytes in primary liver carcinoma.

The TCR sequence derives from a man aged 35-49 years with primary liver carcinoma and hepatitis B virus infection. V usage is TRBV5-1 and J usage is TRBJ1-1; no clear D. The sequencing input was peripheral blood. CDR3 in DNA: TGCGCCAGCAGCTTGGACGGCCTAGGGACTGAAGCTTTCTTT. Translated: CASSLDGLGTEAFF. Variable domain in full (rest from reference TRBV5-1 and TRBJ1-1): KAGVTQTPRYLIKTRGQQVTLSCSPISGHRSVSWYQQTPGQGLQFLFEYFSETQRNKGNFPGRFSGRQFSNSRSEMNVSTLELGDSALYLCASSLDGLGTEAFFGQGTRLTVV.